This is a list of T cell receptor beta chains from one sample in a study of T cells in tuberculosis. Libraries were prepared by immunoSEQ multiplex PCR; TCRdb keeps only in-frame clonotypes and omits some of them. The sample yields about 58,000 clones, approximately 88% seen once. The sequencing input was CD1b-GMM tetramer-negative cells sorted from PBMCs. The receptors were sampled from an adult woman with latent tuberculosis. CDR3s include the opening cysteine and the closing phenylalanine or tryptophan. The D gene is left open where the match is weak. Some rows mark clone size as missing; the rest say once, few, many or name a class of expanded clone.

v_gene	abundance	d_gene	j_gene	CDR3nt	CDR3aa
TRBV6-1	once	NA	TRBJ1-2	TGTGCCAGCAGTGAAGCCGGCGGTATCCCCTATGGCTACACCTTC	CASSEAGGIPYGYTF
TRBV6-5	NA	TRBD1	TRBJ2-7	TGTGCCAGCAGTCCACAGGGGGCAGGAATATACGAGCAGTACTTC	CASSPQGAGIYEQYF
TRBV4-1	once	TRBD2	TRBJ2-1	TGCGCCAGCAGCCAACCGGGACTAGCGGACTACAATGAGCAGTTCTTC	CASSQPGLADYNEQFF
TRBV11-2	NA	TRBD1	TRBJ2-7	TGTGCCAGCAGCTACGACAGGGGGTCCTACGAGCAGTACTTC	CASSYDRGSYEQYF
TRBV5-1	NA	TRBD1	TRBJ2-5	TGCGCCAGCAGCCCTCTCGACAGGGGGGTAGAGACCCAGTACTTC	CASSPLDRGVETQYF
TRBV18	few	TRBD1	TRBJ2-7	TGTGCCAGCTCATTGGACAGGGACGAGCAGTACTTC	CASSLDRDEQYF
TRBV5-1	NA	NA	TRBJ1-1	TGCGCCAGCTGGGGCCTGCAGGACACTGAAGCTTTCTTT	CASWGLQDTEAFF
TRBV14	NA	TRBD2	TRBJ2-5	TGTGCCAGCAGCCAAGATATGGGACTAGCGGGCCAAGAGACCCAGTACTTC	CASSQDMGLAGQETQYF
TRBV5-5	NA	NA	TRBJ1-5	TGTGCCAGCAGCTGGTCAGGGTTGATTAGTGAGCCCCAGCATTTT	CASSWSGLISEPQHF
TRBV7-2	NA	NA	TRBJ1-4	TGTGCCAGCAGCTCAGGGGTGGTTAATGAAAAACTGTTTTTT	CASSSGVVNEKLFF